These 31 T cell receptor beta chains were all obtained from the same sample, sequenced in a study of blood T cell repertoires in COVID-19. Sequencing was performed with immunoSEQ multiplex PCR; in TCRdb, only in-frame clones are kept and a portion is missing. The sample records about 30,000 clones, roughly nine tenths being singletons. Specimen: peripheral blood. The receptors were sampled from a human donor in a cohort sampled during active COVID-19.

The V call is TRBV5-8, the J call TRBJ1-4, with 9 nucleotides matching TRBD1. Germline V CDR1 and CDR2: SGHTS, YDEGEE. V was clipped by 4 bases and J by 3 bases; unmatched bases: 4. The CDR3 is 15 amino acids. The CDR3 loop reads CASSHGQGSNEKLFF. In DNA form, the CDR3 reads TGTGCCAGCAGCCACGGACAGGGGTCTAATGAAAAACTGTTTTTT.

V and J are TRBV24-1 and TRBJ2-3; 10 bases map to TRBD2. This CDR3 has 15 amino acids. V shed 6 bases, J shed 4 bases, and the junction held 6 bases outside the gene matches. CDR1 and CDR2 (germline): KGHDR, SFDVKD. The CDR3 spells CATSIAGGGSDTQYF. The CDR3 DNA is TGTGCCACCAGTATAGCGGGGGGAGGCTCAGATACGCAGTATTTT.

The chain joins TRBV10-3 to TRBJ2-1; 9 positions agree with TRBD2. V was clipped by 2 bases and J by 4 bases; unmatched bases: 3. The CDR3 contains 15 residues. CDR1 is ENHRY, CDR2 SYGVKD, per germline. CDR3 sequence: CAISETSGLYNEQFF. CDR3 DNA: TGTGCCATCAGTGAGACTAGCGGGCTATACAATGAGCAGTTCTTC.

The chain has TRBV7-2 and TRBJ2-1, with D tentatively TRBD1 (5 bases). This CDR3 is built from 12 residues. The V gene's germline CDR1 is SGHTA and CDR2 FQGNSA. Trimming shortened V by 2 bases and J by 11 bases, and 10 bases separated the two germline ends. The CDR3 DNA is TGTGCCAGCAGCTTACAGGGCGAACAGCAGTTCTTC. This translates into CASSLQGEQQFF. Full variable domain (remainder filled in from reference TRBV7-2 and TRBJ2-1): GAGVSQSPSNKVTEKGKDVELRCDPISGHTALYWYRQSLGQGLEFLIYFQGNSAPDKSGLPSDRFSAERTGGSVSTLTIQRTQQEDSAVYLCASSLQGEQQFFGPGTRLTVL.

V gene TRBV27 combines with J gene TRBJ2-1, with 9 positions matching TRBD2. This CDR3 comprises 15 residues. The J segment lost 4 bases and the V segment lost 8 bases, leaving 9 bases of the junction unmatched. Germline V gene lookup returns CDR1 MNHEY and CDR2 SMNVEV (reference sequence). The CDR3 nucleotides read TGTGCCAGCGCCGTAGCGGGGGAAAATTACAATGAGCAGTTCTTC. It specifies CASAVAGENYNEQFF.

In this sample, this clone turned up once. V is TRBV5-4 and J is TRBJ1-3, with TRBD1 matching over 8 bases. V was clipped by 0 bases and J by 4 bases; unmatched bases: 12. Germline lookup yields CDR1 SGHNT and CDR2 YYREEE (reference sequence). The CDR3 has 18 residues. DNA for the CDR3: TGTGCCAGCAGCTTGGGACAGGGGAATAGGGTTGAGGGAAACACCATATATTTT. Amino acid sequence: CASSLGQGNRVEGNTIYF. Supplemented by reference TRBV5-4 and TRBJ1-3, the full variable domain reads ETGVTQSPTHLIKTRGQQVTLRCSSQSGHNTVSWYQQALGQGPQFIFQYYREEENGRGNFPPRFSGLQFPNYSSELNVNALELDDSALYLCASSLGQGNRVEGNTIYFGEGSWLTVV.

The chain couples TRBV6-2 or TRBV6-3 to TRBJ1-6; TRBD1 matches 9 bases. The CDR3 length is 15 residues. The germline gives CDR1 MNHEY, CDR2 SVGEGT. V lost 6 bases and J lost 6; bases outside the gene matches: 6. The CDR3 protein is CASSLRTGANSPLHF. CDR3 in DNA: TGTGCCAGCAGCCTGCGGACAGGGGCTAATTCACCCCTCCACTTT.

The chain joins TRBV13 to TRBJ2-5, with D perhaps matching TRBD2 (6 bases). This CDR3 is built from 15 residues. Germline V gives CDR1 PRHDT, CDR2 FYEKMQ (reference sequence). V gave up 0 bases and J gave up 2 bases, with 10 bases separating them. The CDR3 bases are TGTGCCAGCAGCTTAGGCCGGGGGACTCAAGAGACCCAGTACTTC. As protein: CASSLGRGTQETQYF.

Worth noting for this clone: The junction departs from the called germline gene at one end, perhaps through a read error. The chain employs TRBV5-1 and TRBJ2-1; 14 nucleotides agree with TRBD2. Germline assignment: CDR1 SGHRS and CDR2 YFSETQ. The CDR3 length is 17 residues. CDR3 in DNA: TGCGCCAGCAGCCCCGGACTAGCGGGGGGTCTATACAGTGAGCAGTTCTTC. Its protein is CASSPGLAGGLYSEQFF.

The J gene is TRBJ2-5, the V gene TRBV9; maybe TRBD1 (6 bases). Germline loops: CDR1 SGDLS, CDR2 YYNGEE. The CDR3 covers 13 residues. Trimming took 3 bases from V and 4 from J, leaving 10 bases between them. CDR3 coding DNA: TGTGCCAGCAGCGGTACAGGGAGAGAGACCCAGTACTTC. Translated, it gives CASSGTGRETQYF.

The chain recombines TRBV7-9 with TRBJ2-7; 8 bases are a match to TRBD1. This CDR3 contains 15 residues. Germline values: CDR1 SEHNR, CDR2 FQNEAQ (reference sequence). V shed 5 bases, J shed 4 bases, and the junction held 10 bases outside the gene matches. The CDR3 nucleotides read TGTGCCAGCAGCCCCGGACAGGGTTTAGAGTACGAGCAGTACTTC. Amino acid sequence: CASSPGQGLEYEQYF.

The CDR3 spells CATQSRDRGADTQYF. Here the CDR3 DNA reads TGTGCCACGCAGTCCAGGGACAGGGGTGCAGATACGCAGTATTTT. The rearrangement joins TRBV24-1 to TRBJ2-3; 10 bases line up with TRBD1. Germline assignment: CDR1 KGHDR and CDR2 SFDVKD. The CDR3 consists of 15 residues. Trimming cost V 10 bases and J 4 bases; bases outside gene matches: 10.

This CDR3 reads CASSVTSGGAADTQYF. The CDR3 bases are TGTGCCAGCAGTGTGACTAGCGGGGGGGCAGCAGATACGCAGTATTTT. This chain joins TRBV2 and TRBJ2-3; 14 bases are shared with TRBD2. V dropped 4 bases and J dropped 4; count of bases not matched to a gene: 4. Germline V gene lookup returns CDR1 SNHLY and CDR2 FYNNEI. The CDR3 is 16 amino acids.

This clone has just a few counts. CDR3 region: CASSEPPWTGDDYEQYF. The CDR3 DNA is TGCGCCAGCAGTGAGCCCCCATGGACAGGGGACGACTACGAGCAGTACTTC. The chain recombines TRBV10-1 with TRBJ2-7; 9 nucleotides match TRBD1. CDR1 is WNHNN, CDR2 SYGVQD, per germline (reference sequence). The ends lost 2 bases at V and 3 bases at J; junction bases unmatched: 11. CDR3 length: 17 amino acids.

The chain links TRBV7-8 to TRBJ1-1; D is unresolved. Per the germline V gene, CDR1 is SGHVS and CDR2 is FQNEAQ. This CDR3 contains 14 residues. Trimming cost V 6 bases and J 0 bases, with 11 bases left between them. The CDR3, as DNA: TGTGCCAGCAGTCTCGCGGGGATGAACACTGAAGCTTTCTTT. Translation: CASSLAGMNTEAFF.

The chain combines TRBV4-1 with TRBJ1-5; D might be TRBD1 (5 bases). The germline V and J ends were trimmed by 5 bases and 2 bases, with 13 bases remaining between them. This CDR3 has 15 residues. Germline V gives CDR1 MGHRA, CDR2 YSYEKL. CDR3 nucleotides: TGCGCCAGCAGCTTGCGAACGGGGGGCAATCAGCCCCAGCATTTT. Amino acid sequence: CASSLRTGGNQPQHF.

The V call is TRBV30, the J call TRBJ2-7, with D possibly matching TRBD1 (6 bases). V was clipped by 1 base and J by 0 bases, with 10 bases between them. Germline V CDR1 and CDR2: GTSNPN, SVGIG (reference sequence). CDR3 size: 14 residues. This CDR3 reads CAWSEDRSSYEQYF. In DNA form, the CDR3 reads TGTGCCTGGAGTGAGGACAGAAGCTCCTACGAGCAGTACTTC. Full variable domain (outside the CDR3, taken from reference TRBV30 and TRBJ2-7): SQTIHQWPATLVQPVGSPLSLECTVEGTSNPNLYWYRQAAGRGLQLLFYSVGIGQISSEVPQNLSASRPQDRQFILSSKKLLLSDSGFYLCAWSEDRSSYEQYFGPGTRLTVT.

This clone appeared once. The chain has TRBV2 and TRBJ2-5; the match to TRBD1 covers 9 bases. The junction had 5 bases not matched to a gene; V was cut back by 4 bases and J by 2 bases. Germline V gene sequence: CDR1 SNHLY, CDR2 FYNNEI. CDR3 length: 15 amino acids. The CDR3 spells CASSAGDRVQETQYF. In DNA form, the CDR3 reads TGTGCCAGCAGTGCGGGGGACAGGGTACAAGAGACCCAGTACTTC.

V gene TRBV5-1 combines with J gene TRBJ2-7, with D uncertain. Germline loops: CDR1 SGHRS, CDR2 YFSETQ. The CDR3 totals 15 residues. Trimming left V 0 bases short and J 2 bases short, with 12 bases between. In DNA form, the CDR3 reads TGCGCCAGCAGCTTGGACTTACAGATCACCTACGAGCAGTACTTC. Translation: CASSLDLQITYEQYF.

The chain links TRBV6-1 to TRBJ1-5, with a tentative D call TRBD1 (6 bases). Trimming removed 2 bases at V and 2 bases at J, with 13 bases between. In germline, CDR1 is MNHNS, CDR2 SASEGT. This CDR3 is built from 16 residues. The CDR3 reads CASSETRGRGNQPQHF. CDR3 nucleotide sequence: TGTGCCAGCAGTGAAACCAGGGGCCGAGGCAATCAGCCCCAGCATTTT.

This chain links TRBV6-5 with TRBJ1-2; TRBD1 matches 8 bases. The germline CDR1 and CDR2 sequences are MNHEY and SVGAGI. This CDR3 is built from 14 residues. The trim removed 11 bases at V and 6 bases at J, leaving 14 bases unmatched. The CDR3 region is CAGPIWTGSNGYTF. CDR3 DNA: TGTGCCGGACCCATCTGGACAGGGTCCAATGGCTACACCTTC.

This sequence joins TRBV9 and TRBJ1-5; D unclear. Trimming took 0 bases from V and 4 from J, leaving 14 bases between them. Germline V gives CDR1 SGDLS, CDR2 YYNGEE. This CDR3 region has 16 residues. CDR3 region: CASSVAPGPGNQPQHF. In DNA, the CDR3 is TGTGCCAGCAGCGTAGCCCCCGGACCGGGGAATCAGCCCCAGCATTTT.

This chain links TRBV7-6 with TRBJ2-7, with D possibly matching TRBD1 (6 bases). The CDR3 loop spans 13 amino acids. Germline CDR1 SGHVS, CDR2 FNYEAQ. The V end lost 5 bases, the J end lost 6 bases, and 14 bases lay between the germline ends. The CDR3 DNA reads TGTGCCAGCAGCCCAAACAGGGCTGGCGAGCAGTACTTC. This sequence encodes CASSPNRAGEQYF.

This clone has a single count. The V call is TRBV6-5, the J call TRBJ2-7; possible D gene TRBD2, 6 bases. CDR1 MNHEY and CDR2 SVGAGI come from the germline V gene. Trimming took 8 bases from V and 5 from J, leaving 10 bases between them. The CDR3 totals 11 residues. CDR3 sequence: CASGRGNEQYF. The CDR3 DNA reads TGTGCCAGCGGGCGGGGCAACGAGCAGTACTTC.

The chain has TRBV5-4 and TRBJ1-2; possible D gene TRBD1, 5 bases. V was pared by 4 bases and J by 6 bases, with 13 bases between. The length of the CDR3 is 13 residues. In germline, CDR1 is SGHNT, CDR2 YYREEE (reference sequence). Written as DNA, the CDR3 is TGTGCCAGCAGCGGCGGGGCTAGTCATGGCTACACCTTC. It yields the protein CASSGGASHGYTF.

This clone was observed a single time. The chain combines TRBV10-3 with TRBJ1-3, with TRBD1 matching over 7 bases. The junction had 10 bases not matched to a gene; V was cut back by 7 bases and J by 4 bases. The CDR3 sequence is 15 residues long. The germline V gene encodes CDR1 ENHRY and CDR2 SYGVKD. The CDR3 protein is CAIKTAGGGGNTIYF. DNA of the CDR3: TGTGCCATCAAAACTGCAGGGGGAGGAGGAAACACCATATATTTT.

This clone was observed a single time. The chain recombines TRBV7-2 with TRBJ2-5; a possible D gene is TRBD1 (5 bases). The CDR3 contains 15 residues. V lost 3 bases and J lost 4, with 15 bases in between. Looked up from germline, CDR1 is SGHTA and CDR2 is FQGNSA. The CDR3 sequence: CASSFTHQGGETQYF. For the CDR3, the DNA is TGTGCCAGCAGCTTCACACACCAGGGTGGAGAGACCCAGTACTTC.

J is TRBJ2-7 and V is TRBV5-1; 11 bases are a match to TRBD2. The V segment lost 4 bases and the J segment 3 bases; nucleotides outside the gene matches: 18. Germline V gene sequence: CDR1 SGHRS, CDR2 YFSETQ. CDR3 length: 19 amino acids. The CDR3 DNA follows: TGCGCCAGCAGCACCCAACCGGGACTAGCGGACCTTGTCAGCTACGAGCAGTACTTC. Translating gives CASSTQPGLADLVSYEQYF.

CDR3 nucleotides: TGTGCCAGCAGCCCAGCTCCGCGGAACGACGAGCAGTACTTC. Its translation is CASSPAPRNDEQYF. J is TRBJ2-7 and V is TRBV6-2 or TRBV6-3; D is ambiguous. This CDR3 contains 14 residues. V lost 6 bases and J lost 5, with 17 bases in between. Germline V gene lookup returns CDR1 MNHEY and CDR2 SVGEGT.

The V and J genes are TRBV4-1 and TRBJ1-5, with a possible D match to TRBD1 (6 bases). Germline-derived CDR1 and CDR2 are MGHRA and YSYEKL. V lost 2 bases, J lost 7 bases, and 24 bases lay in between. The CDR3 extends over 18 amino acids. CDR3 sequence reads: CASSQTLPRGIQGQPQHF. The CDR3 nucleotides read TGCGCCAGCAGCCAAACGTTGCCCAGGGGAATACAGGGACAGCCCCAGCATTTT.

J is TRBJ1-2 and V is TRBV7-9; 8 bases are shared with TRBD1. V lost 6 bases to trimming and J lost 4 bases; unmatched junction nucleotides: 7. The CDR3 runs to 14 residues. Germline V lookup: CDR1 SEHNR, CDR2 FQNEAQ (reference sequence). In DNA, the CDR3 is TGTGCCAGCAGAGCGTCGGGACAGGCCTATGGCTACACCTTC. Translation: CASRASGQAYGYTF.